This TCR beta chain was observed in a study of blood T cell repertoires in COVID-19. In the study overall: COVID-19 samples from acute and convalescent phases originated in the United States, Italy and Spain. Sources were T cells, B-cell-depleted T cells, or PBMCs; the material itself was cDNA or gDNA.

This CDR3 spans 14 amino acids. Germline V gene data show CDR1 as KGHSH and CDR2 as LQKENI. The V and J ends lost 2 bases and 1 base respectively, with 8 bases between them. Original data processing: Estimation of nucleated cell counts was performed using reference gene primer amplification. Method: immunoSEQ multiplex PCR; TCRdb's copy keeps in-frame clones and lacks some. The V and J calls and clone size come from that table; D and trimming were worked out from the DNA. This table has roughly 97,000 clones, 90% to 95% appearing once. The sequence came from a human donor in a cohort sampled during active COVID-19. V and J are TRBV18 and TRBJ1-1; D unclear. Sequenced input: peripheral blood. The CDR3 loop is CASSPSARNTEAFF. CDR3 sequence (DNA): TGTGCCAGCTCACCATCTGCCAGGAACACTGAAGCTTTCTTT.